This TCR beta chain was sequenced for a study of blood T cell repertoires in COVID-19. Background on the study: Both acute and convalescent COVID-19 samples were obtained from the United States, Italy and Spain.

Germline V CDR1 and CDR2: MDHEN, SYDVKM. The CDR3 consists of 15 residues. V lost 2 bases and J lost 6; bases outside the gene matches: 7. In terms of age and location, participants ranged from about 18 to 90 years and lived in about 25 US areas. The repertoire was sequenced with immunoSEQ multiplex PCR; TCRdb's copy has only in-frame clones and lacks some. The sample consists of a few hundred thousand clones, 88% of them appearing once. The V gene is TRBV28, the J gene TRBJ2-7; TRBD1 matches at 10 bases. The sequenced sample was PBMCs or T cells enriched from blood (not recorded which). The sequence was collected from a woman between 25 and 40 years old who had been exposed to COVID-19. CDR3 sequence (DNA): TGTGCCAGCAGTTTAGGGGACAGGGGTTGGGGCGAGCAGTACTTC. It encodes CASSLGDRGWGEQYF.